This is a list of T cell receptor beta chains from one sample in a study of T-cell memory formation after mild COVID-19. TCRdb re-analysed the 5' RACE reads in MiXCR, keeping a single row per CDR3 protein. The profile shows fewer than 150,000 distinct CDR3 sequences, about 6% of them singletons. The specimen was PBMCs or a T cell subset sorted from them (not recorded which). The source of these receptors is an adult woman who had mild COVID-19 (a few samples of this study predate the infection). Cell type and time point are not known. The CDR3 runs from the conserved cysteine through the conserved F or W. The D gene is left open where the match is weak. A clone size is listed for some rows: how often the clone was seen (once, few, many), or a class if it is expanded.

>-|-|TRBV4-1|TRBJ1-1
CASSQAETVNTEAFF
TGCGCCAGCAGTCAAGCGGAGACAGTGAACACTGAAGCTTTCTTT
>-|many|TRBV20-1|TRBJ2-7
CSRDTSYEQYF
TGCAGTAGGGACACCTCCTACGAGCAGTACTTC
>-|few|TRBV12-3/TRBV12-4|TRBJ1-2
CASSLGVGCTF
TGTGCCAGCAGTTTGGGGGTAGGATGCACCTTC
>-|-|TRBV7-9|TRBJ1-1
CASSLWGSNTEAFF
TGTGCCAGCAGCCTTTGGGGTTCGAACACTGAAGCTTTCTTT
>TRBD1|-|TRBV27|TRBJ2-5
CASSLKAGGTQYF
TGTGCCAGCAGTCTCAAAGCAGGGGGAACCCAGTACTTC
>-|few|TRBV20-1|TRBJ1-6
CSARRTANSPLHF
TGCAGTGCTAGACGGACAGCCAATTCACCCCTCCACTTT
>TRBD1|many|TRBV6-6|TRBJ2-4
CASSHQGAGAKNIQYF
TGTGCCAGCAGCCACCAGGGGGCTGGGGCCAAAAACATTCAGTACTTC
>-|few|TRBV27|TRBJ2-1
CASSFQKTNNEQFF
TGTGCCAGCAGTTTCCAGAAGACCAACAATGAGCAGTTCTTC
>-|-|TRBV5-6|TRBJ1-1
CASSLAGRVTTEAFF
TGTGCCAGCAGCTTGGCCGGGAGGGTTACCACTGAAGCTTTCTTT
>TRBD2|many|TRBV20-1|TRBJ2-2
CSAEKERGVTGELFF
TGCAGTGCTGAAAAGGAGCGGGGGGTAACCGGGGAGCTGTTTTTT
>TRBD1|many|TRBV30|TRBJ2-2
CAWRAGTANTGELFF
TGTGCCTGGAGGGCCGGGACAGCGAACACCGGGGAGCTGTTTTTT
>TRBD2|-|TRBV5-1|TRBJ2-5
CASSLVPLAGNQETQYF
TGCGCCAGCAGCTTGGTCCCCCTAGCGGGTAACCAAGAGACCCAGTACTTC
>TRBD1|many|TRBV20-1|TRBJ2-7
CSARRDRPFSYEQYF
TGCAGTGCTAGAAGGGACAGACCATTCTCCTACGAGCAGTACTTC
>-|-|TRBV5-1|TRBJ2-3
CASSSRTYTDTQYF
TGCGCCAGCAGCTCCCGGACGTACACAGATACGCAGTATTTT
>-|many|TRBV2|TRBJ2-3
CASSSGFTDTQYF
TGTGCCAGCAGTAGCGGGTTCACAGATACGCAGTATTTT
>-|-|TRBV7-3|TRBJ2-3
CASSLLTSTDTQYF
TGTGCCAGCAGCTTACTGACTAGCACAGATACGCAGTATTTT
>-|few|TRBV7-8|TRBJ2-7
CASSNPASSRALDEQYF
TGTGCCAGCAGCAACCCGGCGTCTAGCAGGGCCCTCGACGAGCAGTACTTC
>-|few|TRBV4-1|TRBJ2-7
CASSVRTGFYEQYF
TGCGCCAGCAGCGTCCGAACAGGGTTCTACGAGCAGTACTTC
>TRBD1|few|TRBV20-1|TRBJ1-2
CSARDTHRGDYGYTF
TGCAGTGCTAGAGATACCCACAGGGGTGACTATGGCTACACCTTC
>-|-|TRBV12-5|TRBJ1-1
CASGKTWGPTSGTEAFF
TGTGCTAGTGGAAAGACGTGGGGGCCTACTTCCGGCACTGAAGCTTTCTTT
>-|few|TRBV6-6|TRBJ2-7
CASSYDSSYEQYF
TGTGCCAGCAGTTACGACAGCTCCTACGAGCAGTACTTC
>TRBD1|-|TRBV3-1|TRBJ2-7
CASSQEEGTGARGQYF
TGTGCCAGCAGCCAAGAAGAGGGGACAGGGGCCCGGGGGCAGTACTTC
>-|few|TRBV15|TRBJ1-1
CATSRGRRLANTEAFF
TGTGCCACCAGCAGGGGCCGGAGGTTGGCGAACACTGAAGCTTTCTTT
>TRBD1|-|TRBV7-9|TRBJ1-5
CASSERTGGKPQHF
TGTGCCAGCAGCGAGAGGACAGGGGGGAAGCCCCAGCATTTT
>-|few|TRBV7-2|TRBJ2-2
CASSLGPGTGELFF
TGTGCCAGCAGCTTAGGGCCTGGCACCGGGGAGCTGTTTTTT
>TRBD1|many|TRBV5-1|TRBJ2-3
CASSSTGGRADTQYF
TGCGCCAGCAGCTCCACAGGGGGCCGCGCAGATACGCAGTATTTT
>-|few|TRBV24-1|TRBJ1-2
CATSEGDYGYTF
TGTGCCACCAGTGAAGGGGACTATGGCTACACCTTC
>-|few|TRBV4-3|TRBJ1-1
CASSLAGAMNTEAFF
TGCGCCAGCAGCTTAGCAGGGGCCATGAACACTGAAGCTTTCTTT
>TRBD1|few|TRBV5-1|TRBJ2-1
CASGDRTGRHNEQFF
TGCGCCAGCGGCGACCGGACAGGGCGGCACAATGAGCAGTTCTTC
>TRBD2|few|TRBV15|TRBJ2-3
CATSSRLAGARDTQYF
TGTGCCACCAGCTCACGACTAGCGGGGGCCCGGGATACGCAGTATTTT
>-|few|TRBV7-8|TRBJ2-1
CASSMPWGSYNEQFF
TGTGCCAGCAGCATGCCTTGGGGGTCCTACAATGAGCAGTTCTTC
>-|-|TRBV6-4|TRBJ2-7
CASAECLRQRAYEQYF
TGTGCCAGCGCTGAATGCCTACGACAGCGCGCCTACGAGCAGTACTTC
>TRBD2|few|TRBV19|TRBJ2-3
CASRTSGRFTDTQYF
TGTGCCAGTAGGACTAGCGGGAGGTTCACAGATACGCAGTATTTT
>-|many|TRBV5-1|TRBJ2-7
CASSSGTPNNEQYF
TGCGCCAGCAGCTCTGGGACGCCGAACAACGAGCAGTACTTC
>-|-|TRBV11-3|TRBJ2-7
CASSSRRWSSEQYF
TGTGCCAGCAGCTCCCGTCGGTGGTCTTCGGAGCAGTACTTC
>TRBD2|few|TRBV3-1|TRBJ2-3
CASSQAGLVVKDTQYF
TGTGCCAGCAGCCAAGCGGGACTAGTGGTGAAAGATACGCAGTATTTT
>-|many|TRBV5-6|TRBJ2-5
CASSGNRETQYF
TGTGCCAGCAGCGGGAACCGGGAGACCCAGTACTTC
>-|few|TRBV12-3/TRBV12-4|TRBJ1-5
CASSPKTNRAFGNQPQHF
TGTGCCAGCAGTCCGAAGACCAACAGGGCGTTCGGCAATCAGCCCCAGCATTTT
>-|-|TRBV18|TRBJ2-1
CASSAQGTYNEQFF
TGTGCCAGCTCCGCTCAGGGGACCTACAATGAGCAGTTCTTC
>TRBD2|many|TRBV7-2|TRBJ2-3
CASSLGTTTDTQYF
TGTGCCAGCAGCTTGGGGACTACCACAGATACGCAGTATTTT
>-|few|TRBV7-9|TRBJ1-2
CASSPPTGKYNGYTF
TGTGCCAGCAGCCCCCCCACAGGGAAATATAATGGCTACACCTTC
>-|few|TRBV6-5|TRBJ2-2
CASTRRAGGTGELFF
TGTGCCAGCACAAGACGTGCAGGGGGGACCGGGGAGCTGTTTTTT
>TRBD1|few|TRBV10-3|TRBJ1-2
CAMAGTGGSGYTF
TGTGCCATGGCCGGGACAGGGGGTTCTGGCTACACCTTC
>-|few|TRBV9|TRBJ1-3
CASSRESSGNTIYF
TGTGCCAGCAGCCGAGAAAGCTCTGGAAACACCATATATTTT
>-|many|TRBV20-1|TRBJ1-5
CSVTQETNQPQHF
TGCAGTGTCACACAGGAGACTAATCAGCCCCAGCATTTT
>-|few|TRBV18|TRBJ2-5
CASSHLGETQYF
TGTGCCAGCTCACACTTAGGGGAGACCCAGTACTTC
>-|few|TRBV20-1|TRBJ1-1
CSASGHLNTEAFF
TGCAGTGCTAGTGGGCACCTGAACACTGAAGCTTTCTTT
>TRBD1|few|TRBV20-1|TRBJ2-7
CSARVPPSDRASYEQYF
TGCAGTGCTAGAGTCCCACCCTCAGACAGGGCCTCCTACGAGCAGTACTTC
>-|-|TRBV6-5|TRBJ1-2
CASTRPSSANYGYTF
TGTGCCAGCACTCGCCCCAGTTCAGCTAACTATGGCTACACCTTC
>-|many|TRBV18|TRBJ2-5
CASSPPTGRPQETQYF
TGTGCCAGCTCACCACCGACGGGGAGACCTCAAGAGACCCAGTACTTC
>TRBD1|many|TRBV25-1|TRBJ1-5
CASSETGYNQPQHF
TGTGCCAGCAGTGAGACAGGGTATAATCAGCCCCAGCATTTT
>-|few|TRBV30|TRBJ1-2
CAWSAIPTGYGYTF
TGTGCCTGGAGTGCTATCCCAACAGGATATGGCTACACCTTC
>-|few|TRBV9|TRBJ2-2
CASSVGTVTGELFF
TGTGCCAGCAGCGTAGGTACGGTGACCGGGGAGCTGTTTTTT